Listed below are T cell receptor beta chains from one sample, sequenced in a study of CD8 T cells in Susac syndrome. From the immunoSEQ multiplex PCR reads, TCRdb called clonotypes with MiXCR, one entry per CDR3 protein. The sample includes over 100,000 distinct CDR3 sequences, about nine tenths of them seen just once. Sequenced material: CD4+ T cells from PBMCs. The receptor set was obtained from a human donor in good health. Both conserved end residues are part of each CDR3. D genes are given only for firm matches. The listing skips clone size in some rows; elsewhere it reads once, few, many or a size class.

>NA|TRBV2|TRBJ2-3|NA
TGTGCCAGCAGTCTCTCCGGAGGGGGGGCCGATACGCAGTATTTT
CASSLSGGGADTQYF
>once|TRBV15|TRBJ1-1|NA
TGTGCCACCAGCAGTATAGGTGGGGGTTTCGCTGAAGCTTTCTTT
CATSSIGGGFAEAFF
>NA|TRBV27|TRBJ2-3|NA
TGTGCCAGCAGTTTTACAGGGCCAGATACGCAGTATTTT
CASSFTGPDTQYF
>once|TRBV20-1|TRBJ2-4|NA
TGCAGTGCTAGAGAGTCCAGGTCAGACATTCAGTACTTC
CSARESRSDIQYF
>NA|TRBV7-2|TRBJ1-1|NA
TGTGCCAGCAGCCCTCCGCGGGGGGAGAGGACTGAAGCTTTCTTT
CASSPPRGERTEAFF
>NA|TRBV7-2|TRBJ2-3|TRBD2
TGTGCCAGCAGCTTAGCGCTAGCGGGGTCCACAGATACGCAGTATTTT
CASSLALAGSTDTQYF
>NA|TRBV7-3|TRBJ2-6|TRBD1
TGTGCCAGCAGCTTATTACAGGGGTTGACCAACGTCCTGACTTTC
CASSLLQGLTNVLTF
>NA|TRBV3-1|TRBJ1-4|TRBD1
TGTGCCAGCGGACCAGGGGGAATTGAAAAACTGTTTTTT
CASGPGGIEKLFF
>NA|TRBV6-5|TRBJ2-3|TRBD2
TGTGCCAGCAGCCCGACTAGCGGGGCTATGGATACGCAGTATTTT
CASSPTSGAMDTQYF
>NA|TRBV2|TRBJ2-7|NA
TGTGCCAGCACCGACCGGGGTGTGGCCTACGAGCAGTACTTC
CASTDRGVAYEQYF
>NA|TRBV7-6|TRBJ1-1|TRBD1
TGTGCCAGCAGCTTAGGGCAGGGGGGAAGGGAAACTGAAGCTTTCTTT
CASSLGQGGRETEAFF
>NA|TRBV7-2|TRBJ1-2|NA
TGTGCCAGCAATCCAGGACCGCTTAGTGGCTACACCTTC
CASNPGPLSGYTF
>NA|TRBV4-3|TRBJ2-2|NA
TGCGCCAGCAGCCAAGATCGGGCGGGCACCGGGGAGCTGTTTTTT
CASSQDRAGTGELFF
>NA|TRBV5-1|TRBJ2-7|NA
TGCGCCAGCAGCTTGGGGTGGAACTCCTACGAGCAGTACTTC
CASSLGWNSYEQYF
>NA|TRBV3-1|TRBJ2-7|NA
TGTGCCAGCAGCCAAGATCTTGGGGGTTCCTACGAGCAGTACTTC
CASSQDLGGSYEQYF
>NA|TRBV7-2|TRBJ2-1|NA
TGTGCCAGCAGCTCAGGGGTGCCGCGTCAAGGTGAGCAGTTCTTC
CASSSGVPRQGEQFF
>once|TRBV10-3|TRBJ2-7|NA
TGTGCCATCAGCCCTCCAACTGGTTACGAGCAGTACTTC
CAISPPTGYEQYF
>NA|TRBV14|TRBJ2-2|NA
TGTGCCAGCAGCCTTAATACAGCAGGGGAGCTGTTTTTT
CASSLNTAGELFF
>NA|TRBV18|TRBJ2-3|NA
TGTGCCAGCTCACCATTGCGAAGCACAGATACGCAGTATTTT
CASSPLRSTDTQYF
>NA|TRBV7-2|TRBJ1-1|NA
TGTGCCAGCAGCCTCCAGGGAGGGGTAACTGAAGCTTTCTTT
CASSLQGGVTEAFF
>NA|TRBV7-8|TRBJ2-2|NA
TGTGCCAGCAGCTATACAGGGTCGAACACCGGGGAGCTGTTTTTT
CASSYTGSNTGELFF
>NA|TRBV20-1|TRBJ1-1|NA
TGCAGTGCTAGAGATGGAGGGAACACTGAAGCTTTCTTT
CSARDGGNTEAFF
>NA|TRBV12-3/TRBV12-4|TRBJ2-3|NA
TGTGCCAGCAGTTTGGAACATACGCAGTATTTT
CASSLEHTQYF
>NA|TRBV7-3|TRBJ1-1|NA
TGTGCCAGCAGCTCCCGAGGGAGAGGCGTCATGAACACTGAAGCTTTCTTT
CASSSRGRGVMNTEAFF
>NA|TRBV25-1|TRBJ2-1|NA
TGTGCCAGCAGTGCGCCCCCGGGGGACAATGAGCAGTTCTTC
CASSAPPGDNEQFF
>NA|TRBV19|TRBJ1-1|NA
TGTGCCAGTAGTGCGGACAGTTTCTTTGGTCCCGAAGCTTTCTTT
CASSADSFFGPEAFF
>once|TRBV20-1|TRBJ2-3|TRBD1
TGCAGTGCTAGAGCCGGGACAGGATCAGATACGCAGTATTTT
CSARAGTGSDTQYF
>NA|TRBV5-6|TRBJ2-6|NA
TGTGCCAGCCATGCAGCGTCTGGGGCCAACGTCCTGACTTTC
CASHAASGANVLTF
>NA|TRBV2|TRBJ1-2|NA
TGTGCCAGCAGTGAACCCTCAGGACGGCTACTTGGCTACACCTTC
CASSEPSGRLLGYTF
>once|TRBV19|TRBJ2-7|NA
TGTGCCAGTGGCAAACAAGACTCCTACGAGCAGTACTTC
CASGKQDSYEQYF
>NA|TRBV20-1|TRBJ1-1|NA
TGCAGTGCTAGAGTCGGGACGAGAGACACTGAAGCTTTCTTT
CSARVGTRDTEAFF
>NA|TRBV7-2|TRBJ1-1|NA
TGTGCCAGCAGCTTGAGGGTGGGGAACACTGAAGCTTTCTTT
CASSLRVGNTEAFF
>once|TRBV7-2|TRBJ2-7|TRBD1
TGTGCCAGCAGCTTACAGAGCCAAACAGGGGAAGAGGACGAGCAGTACTTC
CASSLQSQTGEEDEQYF
>NA|TRBV6-5|TRBJ2-7|NA
TGTGCCAGCAGTTACTCGATGACAGCCGAGCAGTACTTC
CASSYSMTAEQYF
>NA|TRBV7-6|TRBJ2-7|NA
TGTGCCAGCAGCTTAGAGCTGTCAGGGCCATACGGCGAGCAGTACTTC
CASSLELSGPYGEQYF
>NA|TRBV7-6|TRBJ2-1|TRBD2
TGTGCCAGCAGCTTAGTTATCCGGACTAGCGGGAGGAATGAGCAGTTCTTC
CASSLVIRTSGRNEQFF
>NA|TRBV19|TRBJ1-2|NA
TGTGCCAGTACCTTAAAGGGCGGACGCCCGCACTATGGCTACACCTTC
CASTLKGGRPHYGYTF
>NA|TRBV5-6|TRBJ1-5|NA
TGTGCCAGCAGCTTCCGGGCCCTGGGAAACAATCAGCCCCAGCATTTT
CASSFRALGNNQPQHF
>NA|TRBV5-6|TRBJ2-7|TRBD2
TGTGCCAGCAGCTTGTCGTGGACTAGTCCCTCCTACGAGCAGTACTTC
CASSLSWTSPSYEQYF
>once|TRBV7-2|TRBJ2-2|TRBD1
TGTGCCAGCAGCGCGGGACAGGGGCCCGGGGAGCTGTTTTTT
CASSAGQGPGELFF
>NA|TRBV7-3|TRBJ2-5|TRBD2
TGTGCCAGCAGCTTAACAGGCGCGGCGGGGGGGAACCGAGAGACCCAGTACTTC
CASSLTGAAGGNRETQYF
>NA|TRBV27|TRBJ2-7|TRBD2
TGTGCCAGCAGTCTGAAAGCGGGGGTGCGCTACGAGCAGTACTTC
CASSLKAGVRYEQYF
>NA|TRBV27|TRBJ2-2|NA
TGTGCCAACCCGTCGGGGGAACGGGACACCGGGGAGCTGTTTTTT
CANPSGERDTGELFF
>NA|TRBV30|TRBJ2-4|TRBD2
TGTGCCTGGAGTGTAGCGGGAGTCGGGAACATTCAGTACTTC
CAWSVAGVGNIQYF
>NA|TRBV20-1|TRBJ2-1|TRBD2
TGCAGTGCTAGATCGAACGCGGGACTAGCAGACTACAATGAGCAGTTCTTC
CSARSNAGLADYNEQFF
>NA|TRBV2|TRBJ2-5|NA
TGTGCCAGCAGTGTGAGTCGGGCCCCAGAGACCCAGTACTTC
CASSVSRAPETQYF
>few|TRBV13|TRBJ1-1|NA
TGTGCCAGCAGCTTAGAGGGCACTGAAGCTTTCTTT
CASSLEGTEAFF
>NA|TRBV28|TRBJ2-7|NA
TGTGCCAGCAGCAAACCTCGTAGGACACGGGTCTCCTACGAGCAGTACTTC
CASSKPRRTRVSYEQYF